Listed here are 5 T cell receptor beta chains from one sample, sequenced in a study of T cell responses to AZD1222 COVID-19 vaccine. Produced via immunoSEQ multiplex PCR; TCRdb's table is partial and in-frame only. The sample shows 130,000 to 150,000 clones, more than 85% of them seen only once. Sequencing was performed on peripheral blood, taken after recovery from COVID-19. All receptors derive from an adult who had recovered from COVID-19.

CDR3 DNA: TGTGCCAGCAGCCAAGTGGCCGGGGAGCTGTTTTTT. Amino acid sequence: CASSQVAGELFF. V and J are TRBV4-2 and TRBJ2-2; no clear D gene. The germline V gene has CDR1 LGHNA and CDR2 YNFKEQ. V was clipped by 1 base and J by 6 bases, with 3 bases between them. The CDR3 has 12 residues.

The genes are TRBV5-6 and TRBJ2-1; 11 bases agree with TRBD1. CDR1 and CDR2 from the germline V gene are SGHDT and YYEEEE. The ends lost 4 bases at V and 10 bases at J; junction bases unmatched: 7. The CDR3 is 14 residues long. The CDR3 is CASSPDRGLGEQFF. CDR3 in DNA: TGTGCCAGCAGCCCGGACAGGGGGCTTGGAGAGCAGTTCTTC.

The chain uses TRBV11-2 and TRBJ1-5, with D hard to call. Per germline, CDR1 SGHAT and CDR2 FQNNGV. V lost 8 bases to trimming and J lost 3 bases, with 14 bases between them. This CDR3 comprises 14 residues. As DNA, the CDR3 is TGTGCCAGCGCCTCGGCGGCCCCCAATCAGCCCCAGCATTTT. It yields the protein CASASAAPNQPQHF. Using reference TRBV11-2 and TRBJ1-5 for the parts outside the CDR3, the full variable domain is EAGVAQSPRYKIIEKRQSVAFWCNPISGHATLYWYQQILGQGPKLLIQFQNNGVVDDSQLPKDRFSAERLKGVDSTLKIQPAKLEDSAVYLCASASAAPNQPQHFGDGTRLSIL.

V is TRBV5-1 and J is TRBJ2-5; D may match TRBD1 or TRBD2 (5 bases each). Trimming left V 3 bases short and J 0 bases short, with 12 bases between. The CDR3 is made up of 15 amino acids. CDR1 is SGHRS and CDR2 is YFSETQ in the germline V gene. The CDR3: CASSWGWVYQETQYF. CDR3 bases: TGCGCCAGCAGCTGGGGGTGGGTCTACCAAGAGACCCAGTACTTC.

This rearrangement joins TRBV6-5 to TRBJ1-1; maybe TRBD1 (5 bases). This CDR3 is built from 14 residues. Trimming pared 6 bases from V and 1 base from J, leaving 12 bases between. The germline CDR1 and CDR2 sequences are MNHEY and SVGAGI. The DNA of the CDR3 is TGTGCCAGCAGGAGGCGGGGGTCGAACACTGAAGCTTTCTTT. Its translation is CASRRRGSNTEAFF.